The 32 T cell receptor beta chains presented below share a single source sample, sequenced in a study of blood T cell repertoires in COVID-19. The protocol was immunoSEQ multiplex PCR, while the TCRdb copy is restricted to in-frame clones and leaves out a portion. The repertoire holds about 190,000 clones, with roughly 81% as singletons. The source material was peripheral blood. These receptors originate from a woman older than 75 with acute or convalescent COVID-19.

With respect to this clone: The sample carries other DNA sequences with the same CDR3. The chain links TRBV18 to TRBJ1-1; D possibly corresponds to TRBD1 (5 bases). Per germline, CDR1 KGHSH and CDR2 LQKENI. The V end lost 3 bases, the J end lost 1 base, and 6 bases lay between the germline ends. There are 13 residues in the CDR3. The CDR3 coding sequence is TGTGCCAGCTCACCCGGACAGAACACTGAAGCTTTCTTT. This translates into CASSPGQNTEAFF.

The rearrangement joins TRBV27 to TRBJ2-7, with 8 bases lining up with TRBD2. V dropped 9 bases and J dropped 1; count of bases not matched to a gene: 20. CDR1 is MNHEY, CDR2 SMNVEV, per germline (reference sequence). This CDR3 comprises 18 residues. CDR3 bases: TGTGCCAGGAACCCTCTCTTCAAGCGGGGGCGGAGATCCTACGAGCAGTACTTC. Translation: CARNPLFKRGRRSYEQYF.

The CDR3 DNA sequence: TGTGCCAGCAGCTTACTAGCGGGGGGGGGCACAGATACGCAGTATTTT. Amino acids: CASSLLAGGGTDTQYF. The chain carries TRBV7-2 and TRBJ2-3; 12 positions agree with TRBD2. Germline-derived CDR1 and CDR2 are SGHTA and FQGNSA. There are 16 residues in the CDR3. V shed 2 bases, J shed 1 base, and the junction held 1 base outside the gene matches.

The chain couples TRBV6-5 to TRBJ2-1, with D possibly being TRBD2 (5 bases). Trimming left V 5 bases short and J 5 bases short, with 16 bases between. Germline loops: CDR1 MNHEY, CDR2 SVGAGI. The CDR3 loop spans 15 amino acids. The CDR3 bases are TGTGCCAGCAGTCTGCAGCGGAGCGCTAACAATGAGCAGTTCTTC. This gives the protein CASSLQRSANNEQFF.

The chain carries TRBV6-2 or TRBV6-3 and TRBJ2-7, with TRBD2 matching 8 bases. V lost 4 bases to trimming and J lost 3 bases; unmatched junction nucleotides: 11. CDR1 MNHEY and CDR2 SVGEGT come from the germline V gene. The CDR3 runs 16 residues. As DNA, the CDR3 is TGTGCCAGCAGTTGGCAAGCGGGAGCCTCCCGCTACGAGCAGTACTTC. The encoded protein is CASSWQAGASRYEQYF.

The chain links TRBV7-9 to TRBJ2-7; D is perhaps TRBD2 (7 bases). The V gene's germline CDR1 is SEHNR and CDR2 FQNEAQ (reference sequence). The CDR3 consists of 13 residues. Trimming shortened V by 5 bases and J by 3 bases, and 11 bases separated the two germline ends. DNA of the CDR3: TGTGCCAGCAGCGAGCGGGACATCTACGAGCAGTACTTC. Encoded protein: CASSERDIYEQYF.

The chain uses TRBV19 and TRBJ2-3, with a weak D call TRBD1 (6 bases). Germline lookup yields CDR1 LNHDA and CDR2 SQIVND (reference sequence). The CDR3 is 16 amino acids. V lost 5 bases, J lost 0 bases, and 15 bases lay in between. In DNA, the CDR3 is TGTGCCAGTAGTCCCTCCCGGACAGCAAGCACAGATACGCAGTATTTT. Amino acid sequence: CASSPSRTASTDTQYF. Full variable domain (missing parts from reference TRBV19 and TRBJ2-3): DGGITQSPKYLFRKEGQNVTLSCEQNLNHDAMYWYRQDPGQGLRLIYYSQIVNDFQKGDIAEGYSVSREKKESFPLTVTSAQKNPTAFYLCASSPSRTASTDTQYFGPGTRLTVL.

The chain employs TRBV27 and TRBJ2-3; 15 bases agree with TRBD2. From germline, CDR1 is MNHEY and CDR2 SMNVEV (reference sequence). This CDR3 contains 17 residues. J gave up 6 bases and V 6 bases, and 10 bases lay outside the gene matches. The CDR3 loop reads CASSTRTSGRATDTQYF. The DNA of the CDR3 is TGTGCCAGCAGCACTCGGACTAGCGGGAGGGCCACTGATACGCAGTATTTT.

V and J are TRBV7-9 and TRBJ2-7; D unresolved. This CDR3 contains 13 residues. Trimming took 2 bases from V and 4 from J, leaving 9 bases between them. Germline CDR1 is SEHNR and CDR2 is FQNEAQ (reference sequence). The chain's CDR3 is CASSLTPSYEQYF. CDR3 DNA sequence: TGTGCCAGCAGCTTAACCCCCAGTTACGAGCAGTACTTC.

This clone occurred a few times. The chain employs TRBV4-2 and TRBJ1-2; D is ambiguous. The germline V gene encodes CDR1 LGHNA and CDR2 YNFKEQ. The CDR3 is made up of 16 amino acids. Trimming took 1 base from V and 0 from J, leaving 12 bases between them. CDR3 amino acids: CASSQGRERANYGYTF. CDR3 in DNA: TGTGCCAGCAGCCAAGGAAGGGAGAGAGCTAACTATGGCTACACCTTC.

The V gene is TRBV24-1, the J gene TRBJ1-6, with D possibly TRBD1 on 5 matching bases. The CDR3 consists of 17 residues. The germline V gene encodes CDR1 KGHDR and CDR2 SFDVKD. V was cut by 7 bases and J by 1 base, with 16 bases left in between. As DNA, the CDR3 is TGTGCCACCAGCGACCTGGGGGGAATATCCTATAATTCACCCCTCCACTTT. Amino acids: CATSDLGGISYNSPLHF.

In DNA form, the CDR3 reads TGTGCCAGTAGTTACGGGCTCCAGGGGTGGACTGAAGCTTTCTTT. It codes for CASSYGLQGWTEAFF. The chain links TRBV19 to TRBJ1-1; TRBD1 might be the D (6 bases). CDR3 length equals 15 residues. Germline V gene data show CDR1 as LNHDA and CDR2 as SQIVND (reference sequence). The V end was cut by 5 bases, the J end by 5 bases, with 18 bases between.

This chain connects TRBV5-1 to TRBJ1-2, with D uncertain. CDR1 is SGHRS, CDR2 YFSETQ, per germline. The CDR3 totals 17 residues. V gave up 3 bases and J gave up 5 bases, with 23 bases separating them. DNA of the CDR3: TGCGCCAGCAGCTATGGGTCTCCCGGGTCCGGGAAGTATGGCTACACCTTC. Protein product: CASSYGSPGSGKYGYTF.

The chain has TRBV5-1 and TRBJ1-1, with 9 nucleotides matching TRBD1. The CDR3 has 14 amino acids. Germline V gene data show CDR1 as SGHRS and CDR2 as YFSETQ. V shed 5 bases and J 1 base; nucleotides not matched to a gene: 3. CDR3 residues: CASRGGQGNTEAFF. As DNA, the CDR3 is TGCGCCAGCAGGGGGGGACAGGGGAACACTGAAGCTTTCTTT.

The V call is TRBV5-1, the J call TRBJ1-1; 8 positions match TRBD1. Losses at the gene ends were 2 bases for V and 5 bases for J; bases not matched to a gene: 8. Germline V CDR1 and CDR2: SGHRS, YFSETQ. This CDR3 spans 15 amino acids. This chain's CDR3 is CASSLGLQGGTEAFF. CDR3 nucleotide sequence: TGCGCCAGCAGCTTAGGGCTACAGGGGGGAACTGAAGCTTTCTTT.

For the CDR3, the DNA is TGCAGCGTTGAAGGTCTCTCTGGAAACACCATATATTTT. This encodes CSVEGLSGNTIYF. The chain combines TRBV29-1 with TRBJ1-3; the D is unclear. V was shortened by 1 base and J by 0 bases, with 4 bases between the two germline ends. Per the germline V gene, CDR1 is SQVTM and CDR2 is ANQGSEA. The CDR3 runs 13 residues.

The chain carries TRBV5-1 and TRBJ2-3; possibly TRBD1 for D (6 bases). Germline assignment: CDR1 SGHRS and CDR2 YFSETQ. Trimming stripped 2 bases from V and 6 bases from J, with 16 bases between. This CDR3 spans 15 amino acids. The CDR3: CASSLGGQIGDTQYF. The CDR3 nucleotides are TGCGCCAGCAGCTTAGGTGGACAGATCGGGGATACGCAGTATTTT.

This chain connects TRBV5-1 to TRBJ1-3; D unresolved. This CDR3 has 14 amino acids. Between the trimmed V and J ends, which lost 2 bases and 7 bases, there was a span of 13 bases. The germline gives CDR1 SGHRS, CDR2 YFSETQ. The CDR3 loop is CASSFGLLDNTIYF. CDR3 DNA sequence: TGCGCCAGCAGCTTCGGACTCTTGGACAACACCATATATTTT.

The chain links TRBV5-4 to TRBJ1-1; D is unclear. Germline CDR1 is SGHNT and CDR2 is YYREEE (reference sequence). This CDR3 region has 13 residues. V was cut by 4 bases and J by 1 base, with 8 bases left in between. The CDR3 region is CASSGRGNTEAFF. In nucleotides, the CDR3 is TGTGCCAGCAGCGGTCGGGGGAACACTGAAGCTTTCTTT. The full variable domain, completed using reference TRBV5-4 and TRBJ1-1, is ETGVTQSPTHLIKTRGQQVTLRCSSQSGHNTVSWYQQALGQGPQFIFQYYREEENGRGNFPPRFSGLQFPNYSSELNVNALELDDSALYLCASSGRGNTEAFFGQGTRLTVV.

The chain joins TRBV12-3 or TRBV12-4 to TRBJ2-1; no clear D gene. CDR3 length: 13 residues. Trimming took 3 bases from V and 9 from J, leaving 12 bases between them. The CDR3 bases are TGTGCCAGCAGTTTTACTCCCCCTGGTGAGCAGTTCTTC. Translation gives CASSFTPPGEQFF.

V gene TRBV18 combines with J gene TRBJ2-3, with 9 bases that match TRBD1. CDR1 KGHSH and CDR2 LQKENI come from the germline V gene. Trimming took 3 bases from V and 2 from J; bases not matched to a gene: 6. The CDR3 covers 16 residues. This chain's CDR3 is CASSPPDRGPTDTQYF. CDR3 sequence (DNA): TGTGCCAGCTCACCCCCGGACAGGGGCCCCACAGATACGCAGTATTTT.

The table lists this clone with a few counts. The chain recombines TRBV10-3 with TRBJ2-7; the match to TRBD2 covers 9 bases. The CDR3 extends over 14 amino acids. V shed 1 base and J 4 bases; nucleotides not matched to a gene: 2. Per germline, CDR1 ENHRY and CDR2 SYGVKD. The CDR3 reads CAISELAGAYEQYF. The DNA for the CDR3 is TGTGCCATCAGTGAGTTAGCGGGAGCATACGAGCAGTACTTC.

The genes are TRBV6-6 and TRBJ1-5; no reliable D call. In germline, CDR1 is MNHNY, CDR2 SVGAGI (reference sequence). This CDR3 region has 16 residues. Trimming took off 4 bases at V and 4 bases at J, with 17 bases between the two ends. CDR3 sequence reads: CASSFSSTRLNQPQHF. For the CDR3, the DNA is TGTGCCAGCAGTTTCTCCTCGACACGGTTAAATCAGCCCCAGCATTTT.

The rearrangement uses TRBV5-1 and TRBJ2-7, with 13 bases lining up with TRBD2. Per germline, CDR1 SGHRS and CDR2 YFSETQ. The J segment lost 3 bases and the V segment lost 1 base, leaving 1 base of the junction unmatched. The CDR3 is made up of 15 amino acids. CDR3 sequence (DNA): TGCGCCAGCAGCTTGAGGACTAGCGGGAGCTACGAGCAGTACTTC. This codes for CASSLRTSGSYEQYF.

V is TRBV7-2 and J is TRBJ2-7; D perhaps matches TRBD1 (5 bases). The CDR3 runs 15 residues. Germline V gene sequence: CDR1 SGHTA, CDR2 FQGNSA. With 5 bases removed from V and 7 bases from J, the gap between germline ends came to 21 bases. CDR3 nucleotide sequence: TGTGCCAGCAGCCTCACAGGTTCCAGTTCTAATGAGCAGTACTTC. It codes for CASSLTGSSSNEQYF.

The rearrangement links TRBV19 to TRBJ2-1, with 14 positions matching TRBD2. Per germline, CDR1 LNHDA and CDR2 SQIVND (reference sequence). This CDR3 has 16 residues. The V segment lost 8 bases and the J segment 2 bases; nucleotides outside the gene matches: 5. This chain's CDR3 is CASGGLAGVTYNEQFF. CDR3 nucleotides: TGTGCCAGTGGGGGACTAGCGGGAGTAACCTACAATGAGCAGTTCTTC.

The V and J genes are TRBV10-3 and TRBJ2-4; TRBD2 agrees at 14 bases. After removal of 6 bases from V and 5 bases from J, the junction contained 6 bases not matched to a gene. Germline assignment: CDR1 ENHRY and CDR2 SYGVKD. The CDR3 loop spans 16 amino acids. CDR3 sequence (DNA): TGTGCCATCAGCCTGGGACTAGCGGGAGCGGAAAACATTCAGTACTTC. Encoded protein: CAISLGLAGAENIQYF.

This clone has only one observation. The rearrangement joins TRBV27 to TRBJ2-1, with 7 positions matching TRBD1. Unmatched junction bases numbered 12, after V lost 6 bases and J lost 7 bases. The CDR3 length is 15 residues. CDR1 MNHEY and CDR2 SMNVEV come from the germline V gene (reference sequence). The CDR3 spells CASSRWTGRPNEQFF. The CDR3, as DNA: TGTGCCAGCAGCCGTTGGACAGGCCGCCCGAATGAGCAGTTCTTC.

In DNA, the CDR3 is TGTGCCAGCAGCCTAGTATCGGACACTGAAGCTTTCTTT. Its translation is CASSLVSDTEAFF. The chain has TRBV7-8 and TRBJ1-1; D not certain. The CDR3 has 13 amino acids. Germline lookup yields CDR1 SGHVS and CDR2 FQNEAQ. The V gene lost 5 bases and the J gene lost 3 bases, with 10 bases spanning the gap.

In its sample, this clone was seen once. For the CDR3, the DNA is TGTGCCTGGAGTGTACTCGCTAGGGGGGCTTTCTTT. It yields the protein CAWSVLARGAFF. V gene TRBV30 combines with J gene TRBJ1-1; maybe TRBD1 (6 bases). Germline CDR1 reads GTSNPN; CDR2 reads SVGIG (reference sequence). Trimming removed 0 bases from V and 11 bases from J, with 13 bases in between. The CDR3 spans 12 residues.

The chain carries TRBV20-1 and TRBJ1-1; D is undetermined. The ends were cut back, 6 bases at V and 4 bases at J, with 9 bases in the middle. In germline, CDR1 is DFQATT, CDR2 SNEGSKA (reference sequence). CDR3 length: 11 amino acids. The CDR3 spells CSACRGTEAFF. The CDR3 DNA is TGCAGTGCCTGCCGGGGCACTGAAGCTTTCTTT.

This rearrangement joins TRBV5-6 to TRBJ1-4; no definite D call. The CDR3 covers 13 residues. The germline V and J ends were trimmed by 2 bases and 6 bases, with 8 bases remaining between them. Germline loops: CDR1 SGHDT, CDR2 YYEEEE. The CDR3 coding sequence is TGTGCCAGCAGCTTATTTCTTTATGAAAAACTGTTTTTT. This sequence encodes CASSLFLYEKLFF.